This entry lists 20 T cell receptor beta chains sequenced from one sample in a study of response to subunit inactivated influenza vaccine. TCRdb fed the RT-PCR reads into MiXCR, producing one record per CDR3 protein. Of under 800,000 distinct CDR3 sequences in the sample, approximately 13% were seen once. The sequencing used PBMCs from blood, collected 14 days before vaccination. These TCRs come from a man in his fifties or sixties who received an inactivated influenza vaccine.

This clonotype was found a few times. CDR3 amino acids: CASSYDSNYGYTF. CDR3 DNA: TGTGCCAGCAGTTACGACAGCAACTATGGCTACACCTTC. V and J are TRBV6-5 and TRBJ1-2, with a possible D match to TRBD1 (5 bases). V was clipped by 2 bases and J by 2 bases, with 6 bases between them. Germline-derived CDR1 and CDR2 are MNHEY and SVGAGI. The CDR3 is 13 amino acids.

V is TRBV2 and J is TRBJ2-3; D is tentatively TRBD1 or TRBD2 (5 bases each). The CDR3 covers 18 residues. The V and J ends lost 3 bases and 4 bases respectively, with 23 bases between them. CDR1 and CDR2 (germline): SNHLY, FYNNEI. The CDR3 region has the DNA TGTGCCAGCAGTGATTCATACGTTGCCAGGGAGTCCTCAGATACGCAGTATTTT. The encoded protein is CASSDSYVARESSDTQYF.

The chain combines TRBV10-3 with TRBJ2-1, with D perhaps TRBD2 (6 bases). Germline V gene data show CDR1 as ENHRY and CDR2 as SYGVKD. This CDR3 region has 15 residues. The germline V and J ends were trimmed by 4 bases and 3 bases, with 13 bases remaining between them. CDR3 residues: CAISGAASDYNEQFF. In DNA, the CDR3 is TGTGCCATCAGTGGGGCGGCTAGCGACTACAATGAGCAGTTCTTC.

To note about this clonotype: Being one base from a much bigger clone, this may be a read error. This chain joins TRBV28 and TRBJ2-2; 12 nucleotides match TRBD2. Germline V lookup: CDR1 MDHEN, CDR2 SYDVKM. This CDR3 region has 19 residues. V gave up 7 bases and J gave up 5 bases; unmatched junction bases: 17. DNA for the CDR3: TGTGCCAGCACTTGGAATCCCTCCAGACTAGCGGGGGAAACCGGGGAGCTGTTTTTT. Its protein product is CASTWNPSRLAGETGELFF.

This clonotype was detected a few times. The rearrangement uses TRBV2 and TRBJ2-7; tentative D call: TRBD1 (5 bases). Trimming removed 6 bases from V and 3 bases from J, with 15 bases in between. This CDR3 region has 14 residues. Germline assignment: CDR1 SNHLY and CDR2 FYNNEI. CDR3: CASRRSGPLYEQYF. In DNA form, the CDR3 reads TGTGCCAGCAGAAGGTCAGGGCCTCTCTACGAGCAGTACTTC.

The rearrangement joins TRBV12-3 or TRBV12-4 to TRBJ2-1, with D hard to call. The CDR3 sequence is 12 residues long. V was clipped by 6 bases and J by 2 bases, with 5 bases between them. The CDR3 loop is CASSLPYNEQFF. CDR3 coding DNA: TGTGCCAGCAGCTTACCCTACAATGAGCAGTTCTTC.

This clonotype was observed a single time. The genes are TRBV7-9 and TRBJ1-3; no definite D call. The V and J ends lost 5 bases and 4 bases respectively, with 15 bases between them. The CDR3 covers 15 residues. Germline loops: CDR1 SEHNR, CDR2 FQNEAQ (reference sequence). The CDR3 DNA follows: TGTGCCAGCAGCCCACCAGCGGGGTCCGGAAACACCATATATTTT. It encodes CASSPPAGSGNTIYF.

This clonotype showed up just a few times. The chain recombines TRBV4-3 with TRBJ2-7, with D uncertain. This CDR3 contains 14 residues. Germline CDR1 LGHNA, CDR2 YSLEER. Deletions cut 1 base from V and 2 bases from J, with 9 bases between. CDR3 bases: TGCGCCAGCAGCCAAGGGCTGGGAACCTACGAGCAGTACTTC. Translation gives CASSQGLGTYEQYF.

This clonotype turned up a few times. V is TRBV3-1 and J is TRBJ1-1; 8 positions agree with TRBD1. Per germline, CDR1 LGHDT and CDR2 YNNKEL (reference sequence). The CDR3 totals 21 residues. Germline trimming cut 4 bases from V and 2 bases from J; bases unmatched to any gene: 24. CDR3 protein: CASSLPPGQARPRGGNTEAFF. The CDR3 region has the DNA TGTGCCAGCAGCCTTCCCCCGGGACAGGCCCGACCTCGAGGGGGTAACACTGAAGCTTTCTTT.

CDR3 sequence (DNA): TGTGCCAGCAGCCAAGGGGGGGAAGGAAACACCATATATTTT. Amino acids: CASSQGGEGNTIYF. This sequence joins TRBV3-1 and TRBJ1-3; a weak D match, TRBD1 (5 bases). The length of the CDR3 is 14 residues. The germline V and J ends were trimmed by 1 base and 4 bases, with 8 bases remaining between them. Germline CDR1 is LGHDT and CDR2 is YNNKEL (reference sequence).

This clonotype was observed a few times. The chain links TRBV20-1 to TRBJ2-7; no definite D call. V was clipped by 2 bases and J by 4 bases, with 18 bases between them. Germline CDR1 DFQATT, CDR2 SNEGSKA (reference sequence). The CDR3 is made up of 15 amino acids. The CDR3 here is CSARPPWIRLYEQYF. For the CDR3, the DNA is TGCAGTGCTAGACCACCTTGGATCAGGCTTTACGAGCAGTACTTC.

As DNA, the CDR3 is TGTGCCTGGAGTGCAGGGGGCGGTCTGGGTTCACCCCTCCACTTT. It is translated as CAWSAGGGLGSPLHF. The gene calls are TRBV30 and TRBJ1-6; 8 bases match TRBD1. V gave up 1 base and J gave up 9 bases; unmatched junction bases: 8. CDR1 and CDR2 from the germline V gene are GTSNPN and SVGIG (reference sequence). The CDR3 spans 15 residues.

This clonotype came up a few times. The chain recombines TRBV29-1 with TRBJ2-1; 9 bases are a match to TRBD1. The CDR3 covers 10 residues. CDR1 is SQVTM, CDR2 ANQGSEA, per germline. The trim removed 6 bases at V and 12 bases at J, leaving 3 bases unmatched. In DNA, the CDR3 is TGCAGCGTCGGACAGGGGTGGCAGTTCTTC. Its protein is CSVGQGWQFF.

J is TRBJ1-2 and V is TRBV12-3 or TRBV12-4; D remains unclear. The CDR3 runs 12 residues. V lost 5 bases and J 8 bases, leaving 12 bases between the germline ends. CDR3 in amino acids: CASSPLGLGYTF. The CDR3 coding sequence is TGTGCCAGCAGTCCCCTCGGGCTCGGCTACACCTTC.

This rearrangement joins TRBV4-3 to TRBJ1-6, with 8 bases identical to TRBD1. The CDR3 is 14 amino acids. Germline V gives CDR1 LGHNA, CDR2 YSLEER. Trimming at V came to 4 bases and at J to 17 bases, leaving 13 bases not matched to a gene. The DNA for the CDR3 is TGCGCCAGCAGCCCGCAGACAGGGGTGGAGGTTATCCACTTT. It is translated as CASSPQTGVEVIHF.

CDR3 nucleotide sequence: TGTGCCAGCAGCTTGGGATCAATCCGGGAGACCCAGTACTTC. This translates into CASSLGSIRETQYF. The chain couples TRBV5-5 to TRBJ2-5; D not certain. Trimming took 0 bases from V and 5 from J, leaving 11 bases between them. Germline CDR1 reads SGHKS; CDR2 reads YYEKEE (reference sequence). This CDR3 is 14 amino acids long.

The chain is built from TRBV4-2 and TRBJ2-7, with a possible D match to TRBD1 (5 bases). CDR1 and CDR2 (germline): LGHNA, YNFKEQ. The V and J ends lost 4 bases and 3 bases respectively, with 10 bases between them. This CDR3 has 13 amino acids. CDR3 DNA sequence: TGTGCCAGCAGCCCGACAGATATCTACGAGCAGTACTTC. Amino acids: CASSPTDIYEQYF.

The V and J genes are TRBV10-3 and TRBJ1-1; possible D gene TRBD1, 5 bases. Germline V gene lookup returns CDR1 ENHRY and CDR2 SYGVKD. This CDR3 has 17 residues. Trimming cost V 3 bases and J 2 bases, with 19 bases left between them. CDR3 residues: CAISDGGIGNFNTEAFF. The CDR3 region has the DNA TGTGCCATCAGTGATGGGGGGATCGGCAACTTCAACACTGAAGCTTTCTTT.

This clonotype occurred a few times. The V gene is TRBV3-1, the J gene TRBJ1-1; D perhaps matches TRBD1 (6 bases). There are 14 residues in the CDR3. Germline-derived CDR1 and CDR2 are LGHDT and YNNKEL (reference sequence). V was cut by 3 bases and J by 0 bases, with 8 bases left in between. The CDR3, as DNA: TGTGCCAGCAGCCACGGGACAATGAACACTGAAGCTTTCTTT. Protein: CASSHGTMNTEAFF.

This clonotype was counted ten times or more. This chain uses TRBV5-1 with TRBJ2-7; D gene uncertain. Germline CDR1 and CDR2: SGHRS and YFSETQ. This CDR3 has 12 amino acids. V was trimmed by 5 bases and J by 2 bases, leaving 8 bases between them. The CDR3, as DNA: TGCGCCAGCAGTCACGGTCCCTACGAGCAGTACTTC. It encodes CASSHGPYEQYF. Full variable domain (missing parts from reference TRBV5-1 and TRBJ2-7): KAGVTQTPRYLIKTRGQQVTLSCSPISGHRSVSWYQQTPGQGLQFLFEYFSETQRNKGNFPGRFSGRQFSNSRSEMNVSTLELGDSALYLCASSHGPYEQYFGPGTRLTVT.